This T cell receptor (beta chain) is drawn from a study of T-cell memory formation after mild COVID-19. Study at large: Clusters were largely donor specific. Study-level results: Shrinking CD4+ clones were chiefly CM and EM; CD8+ ones were chiefly EMRA. There were some responding clones in pre-infection memory, which suggested that cross-reactive memory had joined. While clones contracting from day 15 to 85 were balanced between CD4 and CD8, later expanders leaned CD4+.

This clonotype came up a few times. Its antigen remains unidentified. TCRdb reprocessed the 5' RACE reads with MiXCR, giving one entry per CDR3 protein. This table has about 340,000 distinct CDR3 sequences, over 10% appearing once. Trimming pared 9 bases from V and 5 bases from J, leaving 20 bases between. The CDR3 totals 15 residues. Looked up from germline, CDR1 is SGHAT and CDR2 is FQNNGV. The material sequenced was PBMCs or a T cell subset sorted from them (not recorded which). The clonotype was recovered from a man aged 18 to 29 who had mild COVID-19 (a few samples of this study predate the infection). Cell type and time point are not known. J is TRBJ2-1 and V is TRBV11-2; possibly TRBD1 for D (5 bases). Here the CDR3 reads CASMTGRRGNNEQFF. The CDR3 DNA sequence: TGTGCCAGTATGACTGGCAGAAGGGGAAACAATGAGCAGTTCTTC.